This TCR beta chain appears in the sequencing data of a study of T cells in Graves' hyperthyroidism and ophthalmopathy. Study-level points and caveats: Most expanded thyroid clonotypes above 0.001 also appeared in blood. A 13 V-J signature model discriminated ophthalmopathy versus stable hyperthyroidism.

Authors of the study amplified TCR beta CDR3 regions from RNA transcripts. The TCR CDR3 was amplified in a first-round RT-PCR using the HTBI primer set. In TCRdb, the multiplex PCR reads were re-called with MiXCR into one record per CDR3 protein. The repertoire holds hundreds of thousands of distinct CDR3 sequences, with around 19% as singletons. Disease duration under 2 months; hyperthyroidism patients were aged 18 to 65. This clonotype was picked up many times. The antigen is unknown. V was cut by 4 bases and J by 2 bases, with 23 bases left in between. The CDR3 is 18 residues long. Germline lookup yields CDR1 SGHKS and CDR2 YYEKEE (reference sequence).

The receptor was derived from a woman aged 45-65 years with Graves' hyperthyroidism that later progressed to Graves' ophthalmopathy. The gene calls are TRBV5-5 and TRBJ2-3, with a weak D call TRBD2 (6 bases). The material sequenced was blood. CDR3 sequence reads: CASSRGFWREDSTDTQYF. CDR3 DNA sequence: TGTGCCAGCAGCCGGGGATTTTGGCGGGAAGATTCCACAGATACGCAGTATTTT.